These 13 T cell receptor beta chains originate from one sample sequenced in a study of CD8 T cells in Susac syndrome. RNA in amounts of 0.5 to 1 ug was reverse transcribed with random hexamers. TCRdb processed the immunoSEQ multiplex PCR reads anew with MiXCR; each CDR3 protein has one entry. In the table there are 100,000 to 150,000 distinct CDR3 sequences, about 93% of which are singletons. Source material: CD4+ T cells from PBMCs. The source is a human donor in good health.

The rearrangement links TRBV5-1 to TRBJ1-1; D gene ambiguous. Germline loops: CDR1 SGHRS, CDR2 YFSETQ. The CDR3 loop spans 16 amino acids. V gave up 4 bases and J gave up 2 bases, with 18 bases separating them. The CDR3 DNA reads TGCGCCAGCAGCCTTTCCGGTAAAGGCGGTAACACTGAAGCTTTCTTT. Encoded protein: CASSLSGKGGNTEAFF.

The CDR3 sequence: CASTEDRSSNYGYTF. The CDR3 DNA follows: TGTGCCAGCACCGAGGACAGGTCTTCTAACTATGGCTACACCTTC. The chain couples TRBV6-5 to TRBJ1-2; the match to TRBD1 covers 7 bases. Germline CDR1 reads MNHEY; CDR2 reads SVGAGI. This CDR3 spans 15 amino acids. Trimming removed 7 bases from V and 0 bases from J; junction bases left unmatched: 8.

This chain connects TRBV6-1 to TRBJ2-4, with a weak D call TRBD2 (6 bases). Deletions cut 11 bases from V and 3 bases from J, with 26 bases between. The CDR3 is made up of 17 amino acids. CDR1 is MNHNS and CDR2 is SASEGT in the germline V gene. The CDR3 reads CAVVPPAGYEDKNIQYF. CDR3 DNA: TGTGCCGTCGTACCTCCGGCGGGGTATGAGGACAAAAACATTCAGTACTTC.

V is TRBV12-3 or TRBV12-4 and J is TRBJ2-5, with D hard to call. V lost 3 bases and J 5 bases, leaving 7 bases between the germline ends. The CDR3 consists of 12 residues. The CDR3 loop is CASSLLYETQYF. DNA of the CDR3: TGTGCCAGCAGTTTGTTGTATGAGACCCAGTACTTC.

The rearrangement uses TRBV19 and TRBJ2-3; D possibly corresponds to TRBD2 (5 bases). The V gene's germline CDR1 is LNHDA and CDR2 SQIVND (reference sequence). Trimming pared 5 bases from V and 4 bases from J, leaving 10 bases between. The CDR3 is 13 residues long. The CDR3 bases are TGTGCCAGTAGTTCCACTAGGGCAGATACGCAGTATTTT. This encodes CASSSTRADTQYF.

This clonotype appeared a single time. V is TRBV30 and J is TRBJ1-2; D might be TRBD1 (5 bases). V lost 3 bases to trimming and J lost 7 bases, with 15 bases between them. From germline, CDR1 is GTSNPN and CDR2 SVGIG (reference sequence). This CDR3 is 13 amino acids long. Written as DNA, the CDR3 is TGTGCCTGGAGCCAAGGGCCGGGGGGTGGCTACACCTTC. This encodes CAWSQGPGGGYTF. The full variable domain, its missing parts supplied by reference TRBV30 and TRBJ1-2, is SQTIHQWPATLVQPVGSPLSLECTVEGTSNPNLYWYRQAAGRGLQLLFYSVGIGQISSEVPQNLSASRPQDRQFILSSKKLLLSDSGFYLCAWSQGPGGGYTFGSGTRLTVV.

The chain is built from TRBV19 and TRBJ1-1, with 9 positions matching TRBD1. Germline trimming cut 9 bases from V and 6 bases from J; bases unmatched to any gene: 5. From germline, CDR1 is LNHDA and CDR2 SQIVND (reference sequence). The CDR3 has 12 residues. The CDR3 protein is CASQRTGAEAFF. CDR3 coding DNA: TGTGCCAGCCAACGGACAGGGGCTGAAGCTTTCTTT.

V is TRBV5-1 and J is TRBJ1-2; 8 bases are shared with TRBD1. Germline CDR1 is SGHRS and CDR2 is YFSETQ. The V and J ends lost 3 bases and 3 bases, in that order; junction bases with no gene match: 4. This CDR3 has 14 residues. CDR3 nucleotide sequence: TGCGCCAGCAGCTCCCAGGGGGCTGACTATGGCTACACCTTC. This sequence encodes CASSSQGADYGYTF.

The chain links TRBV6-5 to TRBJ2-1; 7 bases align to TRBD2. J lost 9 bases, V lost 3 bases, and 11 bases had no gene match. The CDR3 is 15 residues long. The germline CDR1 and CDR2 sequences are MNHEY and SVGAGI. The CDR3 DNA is TGTGCCAGCAGTTATGATGGCGGGGGAGGCGGTGAGCAGTTCTTC. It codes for CASSYDGGGGGEQFF.

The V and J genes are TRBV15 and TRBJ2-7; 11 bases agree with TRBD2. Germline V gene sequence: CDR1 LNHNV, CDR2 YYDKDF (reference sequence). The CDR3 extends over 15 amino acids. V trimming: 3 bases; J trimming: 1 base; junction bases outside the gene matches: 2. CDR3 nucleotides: TGTGCCACCAGCAGCGGACTAGCGGGTTCCTACGAGCAGTACTTC. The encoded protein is CATSSGLAGSYEQYF.

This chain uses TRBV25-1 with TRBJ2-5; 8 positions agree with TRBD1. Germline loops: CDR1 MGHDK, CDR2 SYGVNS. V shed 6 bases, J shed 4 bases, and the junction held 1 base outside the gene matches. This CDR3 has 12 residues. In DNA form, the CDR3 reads TGTGCCAGCAGGGGACAGGCAGAGACCCAGTACTTC. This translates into CASRGQAETQYF.

The CDR3 coding sequence is TGCGCCAGCAGCCCCCAAAGAGAGAACACTGAAGCTTTCTTT. Translation: CASSPQRENTEAFF. This chain uses TRBV4-3 with TRBJ1-1, with D unresolved. The CDR3 runs to 14 residues. The V gene's germline CDR1 is LGHNA and CDR2 YSLEER. V was trimmed by 4 bases and J by 1 base, leaving 10 bases between them.

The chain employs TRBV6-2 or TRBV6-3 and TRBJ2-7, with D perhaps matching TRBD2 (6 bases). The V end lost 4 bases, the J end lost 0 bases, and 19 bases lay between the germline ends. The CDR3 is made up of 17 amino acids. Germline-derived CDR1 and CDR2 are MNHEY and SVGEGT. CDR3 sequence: CASSSIRDGTYSYEQYF. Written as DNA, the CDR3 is TGTGCCAGCAGTTCCATCCGGGACGGGACTTACTCCTACGAGCAGTACTTC.